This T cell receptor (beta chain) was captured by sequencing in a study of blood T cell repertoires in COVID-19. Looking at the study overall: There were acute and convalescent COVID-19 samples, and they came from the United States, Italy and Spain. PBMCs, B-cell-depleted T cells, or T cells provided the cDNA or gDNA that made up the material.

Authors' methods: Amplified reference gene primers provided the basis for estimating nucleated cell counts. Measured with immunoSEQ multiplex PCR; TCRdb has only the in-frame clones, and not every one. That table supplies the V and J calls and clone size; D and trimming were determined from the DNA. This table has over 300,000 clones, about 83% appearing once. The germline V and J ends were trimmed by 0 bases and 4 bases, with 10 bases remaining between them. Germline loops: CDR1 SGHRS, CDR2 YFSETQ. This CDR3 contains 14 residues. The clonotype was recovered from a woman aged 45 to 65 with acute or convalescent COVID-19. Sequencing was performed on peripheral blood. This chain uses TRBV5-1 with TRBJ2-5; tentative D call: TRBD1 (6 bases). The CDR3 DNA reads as TGCGCCAGCAGCTTGGGTCAGGGGCGAGAGACCCAGTACTTC. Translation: CASSLGQGRETQYF.